The clone carrying this T cell receptor (beta chain) was seen only a few times. No antigen is known for it. Sample time point: healthy volunteer bleed at 6 weeks. Total RNA was extracted from unfractionated whole blood. The data originate from a study of human T cells and chemical hapten exposure. Study-wide findings and caveats: DPC sensitization did not alter TCRs above 1 in 1000 frequency.

TCRdb re-analysed the RACE reads in MiXCR, keeping a single row per CDR3 protein. The repertoire holds more than 60,000 distinct CDR3 sequences, with over 8.5% as singletons. This CDR3 region has 13 residues. Trimming pared 6 bases from V and 6 bases from J, leaving 17 bases between. CDR1 SQVTM and CDR2 ANQGSEA come from the germline V gene. Sequenced input: whole blood. The chain joins TRBV29-1 to TRBJ1-1, with D possibly matching TRBD1 (5 bases). This clonotype was obtained from a male donor in good health. Some clones in this sample may be carry-over from other donors' samples. CDR3 bases: TGCAGCGTACAATCTAACGGAGGGGCTGAAGCTTTCTTT. Translating it yields CSVQSNGGAEAFF.